A selection of T cell receptor beta chains follows, all from one sample in a study of T cell responses to AZD1222 COVID-19 vaccine. Clones were read by immunoSEQ multiplex PCR, and TCRdb kept only the in-frame ones, dropping some. The sample holds 110,000 to 150,000 clones; approximately 94% are singletons and the top ten take about 8.6%. The sample was peripheral blood, taken on day 0 of AZD1222 vaccination. The receptors shown here come from an adult in good health. The CDR3 runs from the conserved cysteine through the conserved F or W. D genes are given only for firm matches. A clone size is listed for some rows: how often the clone was seen (once, few, many), or a class if it is expanded.

d_gene	abundance	v_gene	j_gene	CDR3aa	CDR3nt
NA	NA	TRBV11-2	TRBJ1-1	CASSMTGRMNTEAFF	TGTGCCAGCAGCATGACAGGCCGCATGAACACTGAAGCTTTCTTT
NA	NA	TRBV3-1/TRBV3-2	TRBJ1-6	CARSQEGTGGGPLHF	TGTGCCCGCAGCCAAGAGGGGACCGGGGGGGGACCCCTCCACTTT
NA	NA	TRBV7-2	TRBJ1-2	CASSQNYRDGYTF	TGTGCCAGCAGCCAAAACTACAGGGATGGCTACACCTTC
NA	NA	TRBV7-9	TRBJ2-2	CASSLIITNTGELFF	TGTGCCAGCAGCTTAATAATAACGAACACCGGGGAGCTGTTTTTT
TRBD1	NA	TRBV2	TRBJ2-7	CASEDGQDSSYEQYF	TGTGCCAGCGAAGACGGACAGGACAGCTCCTACGAGCAGTACTTC
TRBD1	NA	TRBV20-1	TRBJ1-5	CSASKTGGDLPGQPQHF	TGCAGTGCTAGTAAGACAGGGGGCGATCTACCGGGTCAGCCCCAGCATTTT
NA	NA	TRBV18	TRBJ2-3	CASSPPSTDTQYF	TGTGCCAGCTCACCACCTAGCACAGATACGCAGTATTTT
TRBD2	NA	TRBV2	TRBJ2-3	CASSVGLAGAGADTQYF	TGTGCCAGCAGTGTTGGACTAGCGGGGGCCGGGGCAGATACGCAGTATTTT
NA	NA	TRBV2	TRBJ1-1	CATGTGFTEAFF	TGTGCCACCGGCACAGGGTTTACTGAAGCTTTCTTT
NA	NA	TRBV4-3	TRBJ2-7	CASSQDMGFEQYF	TGCGCCAGCAGCCAAGATATGGGGTTTGAGCAGTACTTC
NA	NA	TRBV7-8	TRBJ1-5	CASSSSGGGTQPQHF	TGTGCCAGCAGCTCAAGTGGGGGGGGGACTCAGCCCCAGCATTTT
TRBD2	NA	TRBV4-1	TRBJ2-7	CASSQRGGSYEQYF	TGCGCCAGCAGCCAGCGCGGGGGATCCTACGAGCAGTACTTC
NA	NA	TRBV5-5	TRBJ1-1	CASSMTWGVVVWTEAFF	TGTGCCAGCAGCATGACGTGGGGGGTCGTGGTTTGGACTGAAGCTTTCTTT
NA	once	TRBV19	TRBJ1-5	CASSIRAGAQPQHF	TGTGCCAGTAGTATAAGGGCGGGGGCTCAGCCCCAGCATTTT
NA	NA	TRBV19	TRBJ1-5	CASSIGTRSNQPQHF	TGTGCCAGTAGTATAGGGACAAGGAGCAATCAGCCCCAGCATTTT
NA	NA	TRBV2	TRBJ1-1	CASSGLTVSFNTEAFF	TGTGCCAGCAGTGGATTGACAGTAAGTTTCAACACTGAAGCTTTCTTT
NA	NA	TRBV30	TRBJ2-3	CAWSPTGPDTQYF	TGTGCCTGGAGTCCAACCGGGCCCGATACGCAGTATTTT
NA	NA	TRBV19	TRBJ1-3	CASSSQARKGNTIYF	TGTGCCAGTAGTTCCCAGGCCCGAAAAGGAAACACCATATATTTT
TRBD2	NA	TRBV7-2	TRBJ2-5	CASSPLGGGAQETQYF	TGTGCCAGCAGCCCACTTGGCGGGGGGGCCCAAGAGACCCAGTACTTC
NA	NA	TRBV2	TRBJ2-5	CASSAPGTQYF	TGTGCCAGCAGTGCCCCAGGGACCCAGTACTTC
NA	NA	TRBV2	TRBJ1-1	CASSEALGLDTEAFF	TGTGCCAGCAGTGAAGCGCTAGGGTTAGACACTGAAGCTTTCTTT
TRBD1	NA	TRBV12-3/TRBV12-4	TRBJ2-7	CASSSGPDRNF	TGTGCCAGCAGTTCAGGACCGGACAGGAACTTC
NA	NA	TRBV3-1/TRBV3-2	TRBJ1-1	CASSQGRGGGTEAFF	TGTGCCAGCAGCCAGGGACGGGGTGGGGGCACTGAAGCTTTCTTT
NA	NA	TRBV6-2/TRBV6-3	TRBJ1-2	CASSQADNYGYTF	TGTGCCAGCAGTCAGGCCGATAACTATGGCTACACCTTC
TRBD1	NA	TRBV4-1	TRBJ1-3	CASSQLPGQGNEYTIYF	TGCGCCAGCAGCCAATTACCGGGACAGGGAAATGAATACACCATATATTTT
NA	NA	TRBV5-6	TRBJ1-1	CASSSSANMNTEAFF	TGTGCCAGCAGCTCCTCGGCCAACATGAACACTGAAGCTTTCTTT
NA	once	TRBV2	TRBJ1-2	CASSEGRTGYAANYGYTF	TGTGCCAGCAGTGAGGGTAGGACCGGATACGCAGCTAACTATGGCTACACCTTC
TRBD2	NA	TRBV5-1	TRBJ2-7	CASSIGTSGRDEQYF	TGCGCCAGCAGCATCGGGACTAGCGGGAGAGACGAGCAGTACTTC
TRBD1	NA	TRBV7-6	TRBJ1-3	CASSLLPALSRDRAFNNTIYF	TGTGCCAGCAGCTTATTACCCGCTCTATCCCGGGACAGGGCTTTTAACAACACCATATATTTT
TRBD1	NA	TRBV5-1	TRBJ2-6	CASSLSPGTGFGANVLTF	TGCGCCAGCAGCTTAAGTCCCGGGACAGGGTTCGGGGCCAACGTCCTGACTTTC
NA	NA	TRBV29-1	TRBJ1-1	CSGMGGVKTEAFF	TGCAGCGGGATGGGGGGCGTAAAGACTGAAGCTTTCTTT
NA	NA	TRBV28	TRBJ1-1	CASSSRAAGNTEAFF	TGTGCCAGCAGTTCCAGGGCGGCGGGGAACACTGAAGCTTTCTTT
NA	NA	TRBV27	TRBJ2-7	CASSFGMPYEQYF	TGTGCCAGCAGTTTCGGGATGCCCTACGAGCAGTACTTC
TRBD2	NA	TRBV11-3	TRBJ2-3	CASSLAGGQDTQYF	TGTGCCAGCAGCTTGGCGGGGGGGCAAGATACGCAGTATTTT
NA	NA	TRBV6-5	TRBJ1-2	CASSYEGADYGYTF	TGTGCCAGCAGTTACGAAGGGGCTGACTATGGCTACACCTTC
NA	NA	TRBV30	TRBJ1-5	CAWSLADNQPQHF	TGTGCCTGGAGTCTGGCAGACAATCAGCCCCAGCATTTT
NA	NA	TRBV3-1/TRBV3-2	TRBJ1-1	CASSQVRNTEAFF	TGTGCCAGCAGCCAAGTCCGGAACACTGAAGCTTTCTTT
NA	NA	TRBV7-2	TRBJ1-3	CASSSPGSLGNTIYF	TGTGCCAGCAGCTCGCCAGGGAGTTTAGGAAACACCATATATTTT
TRBD2	NA	TRBV13	TRBJ2-7	CASSSSGGSYEQYF	TGTGCCAGCAGCTCTAGCGGGGGGTCCTACGAGCAGTACTTC
TRBD1	NA	TRBV11-2	TRBJ2-1	CASSLRGQVIGNEQFF	TGTGCCAGCAGCTTGCGGGGACAGGTGATTGGTAATGAGCAGTTCTTC
NA	NA	TRBV3-1/TRBV3-2	TRBJ1-6	CASSQETGRNSPLHF	TGTGCCAGCAGCCAAGAGACGGGCCGTAATTCACCCCTCCACTTT
NA	once	TRBV5-1	TRBJ1-2	CASSQYTGQNYGYTF	TGCGCCAGCAGCCAATATACGGGACAAAACTATGGCTACACCTTC
NA	NA	TRBV2	TRBJ2-1	CASSGRVYDNEQFF	TGTGCCAGCAGTGGAAGGGTCTACGACAATGAGCAGTTCTTC
NA	NA	TRBV28	TRBJ1-5	CASSFRQGDQPQHF	TGTGCCAGCAGTTTTAGGCAGGGAGATCAGCCCCAGCATTTT
NA	NA	TRBV7-2	TRBJ1-1	CASSLVFMNTEAFF	TGTGCCAGCAGCTTGGTATTCATGAACACTGAAGCTTTCTTT
NA	NA	TRBV6-6	TRBJ1-5	CASSYGQGNQPQHF	TGTGCCAGCAGTTACGGCCAGGGTAATCAGCCCCAGCATTTT
NA	NA	TRBV9	TRBJ1-1	CASSVGGRRNTEAFF	TGTGCCAGCAGCGTCGGGGGACGGCGGAACACTGAAGCTTTCTTT
NA	NA	TRBV28	TRBJ2-5	CASSSSWDTIAVETQYF	TGTGCCAGCAGTTCCTCATGGGACACCATAGCGGTAGAGACCCAGTACTTC
TRBD1	once	TRBV3-1/TRBV3-2	TRBJ2-2	CASSPTGQVTGELFF	TGTGCCAGCAGCCCAACGGGACAGGTCACCGGGGAGCTGTTTTTT
TRBD1	NA	TRBV5-1	TRBJ2-5	CASSLGTGKETQYF	TGCGCCAGCAGCTTGGGGACAGGGAAGGAGACCCAGTACTTC
TRBD2	NA	TRBV5-1	TRBJ2-5	CASSGAGGATQYF	TGCGCCAGCAGCGGAGCGGGGGGAGCGACCCAGTACTTC
TRBD2	NA	TRBV6-5	TRBJ2-7	CATLTSGGYEQYF	TGTGCCACCCTAACTAGCGGGGGTTACGAGCAGTACTTC
NA	NA	TRBV12-3/TRBV12-4	TRBJ2-5	CASSPSRLQTQYF	TGTGCCAGCAGTCCATCTAGATTGCAGACCCAGTACTTC
NA	NA	TRBV7-2	TRBJ1-5	CASSSQHSGDQPQHF	TGTGCCAGCAGCTCCCAACATTCAGGAGACCAGCCCCAGCATTTT